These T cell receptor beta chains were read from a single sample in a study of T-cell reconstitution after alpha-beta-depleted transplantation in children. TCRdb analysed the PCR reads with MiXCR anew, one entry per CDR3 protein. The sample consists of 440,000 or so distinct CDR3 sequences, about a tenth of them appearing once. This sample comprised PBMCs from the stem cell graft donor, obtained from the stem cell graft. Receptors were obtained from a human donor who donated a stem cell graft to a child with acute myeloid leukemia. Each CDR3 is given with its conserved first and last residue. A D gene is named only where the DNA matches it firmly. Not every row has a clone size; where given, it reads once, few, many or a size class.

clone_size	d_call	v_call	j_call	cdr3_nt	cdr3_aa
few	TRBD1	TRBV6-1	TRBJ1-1	TGTGCCAGCAGAACGGGACAGGGGTACACTGAAGCTTTCTTT	CASRTGQGYTEAFF
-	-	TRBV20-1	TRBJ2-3	TGCAGTGCTAGAGATTTCAGTTCTAGCACAGATACGCAGTATTTT	CSARDFSSSTDTQYF
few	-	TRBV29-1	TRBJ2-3	TGCAGCGTTGAAGGTTACCCGCCTGGGACAGATACGCAGTATTTT	CSVEGYPPGTDTQYF
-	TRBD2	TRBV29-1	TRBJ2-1	TGCAGCGTTGTAATAGCGGGAGTTTACAATGAGCAGTTCTTC	CSVVIAGVYNEQFF
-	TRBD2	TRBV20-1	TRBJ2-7	TGCAGCTGGGGCGGGGCTAGCGGAACCTACGAGCAGTACTTC	CSWGGASGTYEQYF
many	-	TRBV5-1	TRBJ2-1	TGCGCCAGCAGCTTGGGCAGGGAACGCGAGCAGTTCTTC	CASSLGREREQFF
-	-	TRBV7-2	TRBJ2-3	TGTGCCAGCAGCGGGGGGGGACAGACCATTGGTACGCAGTATTTT	CASSGGGQTIGTQYF
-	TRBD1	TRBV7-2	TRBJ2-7	TGTGCCAGCAGCCCACCCACCGGGACAGGAACCCTCGAGCAGTACTTC	CASSPPTGTGTLEQYF
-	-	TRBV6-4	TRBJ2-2	TGTGCCAGCAGTGACAGGGCGGACACCGGGGAGCTGTTTTTT	CASSDRADTGELFF
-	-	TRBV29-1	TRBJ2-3	TGCAGCGTTGATGGGACCCTTCACGGCAGGGATACGCAGTATTTT	CSVDGTLHGRDTQYF
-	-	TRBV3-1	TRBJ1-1	TGTGCCAGCAGCCAAGGGAGAATGAACACTGAAGCTTTCTTT	CASSQGRMNTEAFF
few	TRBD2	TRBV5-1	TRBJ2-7	TGCGCCAGCAGCTTTGCGGGACTAGCGGGAGTAACGGACGAGCAGTACTTC	CASSFAGLAGVTDEQYF
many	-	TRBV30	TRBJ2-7	TGTGCCTGGAGTGGGACCGGGAGCTACGAGCAGTACTTC	CAWSGTGSYEQYF
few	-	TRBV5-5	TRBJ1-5	TGTGCCAGCAGCCCAACTACAGGATTCTCTAGCAATCAGCCCCAGCATTTT	CASSPTTGFSSNQPQHF
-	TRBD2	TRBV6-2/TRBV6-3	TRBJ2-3	TGTGCCAGCAGTCACAGGACTAGCAGGGCAGATACGCAGTATTTT	CASSHRTSRADTQYF
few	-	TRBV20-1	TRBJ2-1	TGCAGTGCTAGGGCCACATCAAATGAGCAGTTCTTC	CSARATSNEQFF
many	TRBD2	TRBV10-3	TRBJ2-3	TGTGCCACCCAAAAGGGAGGGAGCACAGATACGCAGTATTTT	CATQKGGSTDTQYF
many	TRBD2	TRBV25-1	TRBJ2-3	TGTGCCAGCAGTGAATATGGTAGCGGGAGCATAGATACGCAGTATTTT	CASSEYGSGSIDTQYF
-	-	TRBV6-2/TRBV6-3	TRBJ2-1	TGTGCCAGCAGTTACAGGGCCCATGAGCAGTTCTTC	CASSYRAHEQFF
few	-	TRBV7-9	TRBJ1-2	TGTGCCAGCAGCCCGCCCCGCTTAAACTATGGCTACACCTTC	CASSPPRLNYGYTF
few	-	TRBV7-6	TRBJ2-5	TGTGCCAGCAGCTTAGAGGTCGGGGACTTCAGGGAGACCCAGTACTTC	CASSLEVGDFRETQYF
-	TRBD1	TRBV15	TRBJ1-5	TGTGCCACCAGCAGCGGACAGGGTCAGCCCCAGCATTTT	CATSSGQGQPQHF
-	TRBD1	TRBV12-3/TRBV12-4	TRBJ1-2	TGTGCCAGCAGTTTCGGGGGACAGACCCATGGCTACACCTTC	CASSFGGQTHGYTF
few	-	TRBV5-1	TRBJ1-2	TGCGCCAGCAGCTTGGGTGGGGCGTCACCTGGCTACACCTTT	CASSLGGASPGYTF
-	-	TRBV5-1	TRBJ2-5	TGCGCCAGCAGCTTGGGGCTAACCGCAGGGGCTTACGAGACCCAGTACTTC	CASSLGLTAGAYETQYF
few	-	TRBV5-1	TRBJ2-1	TGCGCCAGCAGGTCGGTGTTTAGCTCCTACAATGAGCAGTTCTTC	CASRSVFSSYNEQFF
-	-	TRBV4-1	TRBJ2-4	TGCGCCAGCAGCCAACCACAGGGTCGAGGTGACATTCAGTACTTC	CASSQPQGRGDIQYF
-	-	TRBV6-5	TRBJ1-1	TGTGCCAGCAGTTACTCAGCGAGTGCGAACACTGAAGCTTTCTTT	CASSYSASANTEAFF
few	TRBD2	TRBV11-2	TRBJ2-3	TGTGCCAGCGAATTGGGGGGATTAGGCGGGGGACGCACAGATACGCAGTATTTT	CASELGGLGGGRTDTQYF
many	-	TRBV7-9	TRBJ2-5	TGTGCCAGCAGCCCAACACCGGGACCACGGGAGACCCAGTACTTC	CASSPTPGPRETQYF
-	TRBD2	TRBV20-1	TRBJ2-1	TGCAGAGTTAGCGGGAGTGTCGATGAGCAGTTCTTC	CRVSGSVDEQFF
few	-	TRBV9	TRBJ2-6	TGTGCCAGCAGCGTAGACGGGGGAATCTCCGGGGCCAACGTCCTGACTTTC	CASSVDGGISGANVLTF
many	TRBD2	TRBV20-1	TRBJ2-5	TGCAGTGCTAGGCTACTAGCGGGGGAAGAGACCCAGTACTTC	CSARLLAGEETQYF
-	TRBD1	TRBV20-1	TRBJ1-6	TGCAGTGCTAGGCCTGGACAGGTTTATAATTCACCCCTCCACTTT	CSARPGQVYNSPLHF
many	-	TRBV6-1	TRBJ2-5	TGTGCCAGCAGCAACCGGGTCGGCCAGGGCCAAGAGACCCAGTACTTC	CASSNRVGQGQETQYF
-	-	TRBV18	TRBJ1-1	TGTGCCAGCTCACCACCGAGCAGGGTGAACACTGAAGCTTTCTTT	CASSPPSRVNTEAFF
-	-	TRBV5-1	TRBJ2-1	TGCGCCAGCAGCCTGGTGAATGGGGACTTCAATGAGCAGTTCTTC	CASSLVNGDFNEQFF
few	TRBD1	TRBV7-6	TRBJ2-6	TGTGCCAGCAGCCCTGGACAGGGGCTTCTCTCTGGGGCCAACGTCCTGACTTTC	CASSPGQGLLSGANVLTF
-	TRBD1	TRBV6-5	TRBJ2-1	TGTGCCAGCAGTTACTCATCCGGGACAGAAAATGAGCAGTTCTTC	CASSYSSGTENEQFF
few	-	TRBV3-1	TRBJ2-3	TGTGCCAGCAGCCAAGAGGGGCTGGGAGGCACAGATACGCAGTATTTT	CASSQEGLGGTDTQYF
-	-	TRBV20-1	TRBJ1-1	TGCAGTGCTAGGGGTCCAGGGCGTGACACTGAAGCTTTCTTT	CSARGPGRDTEAFF
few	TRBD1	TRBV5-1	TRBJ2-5	TGCGCCAGCAGGAACGGGGACAGCCAAGAGACCCAGTACTTC	CASRNGDSQETQYF
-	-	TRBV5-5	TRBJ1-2	TGTGCCAGCAGCTTGGCCCCTTACCGGAGGTTTACAGAATGCGGCTACACCTTC	CASSLAPYRRFTECGYTF
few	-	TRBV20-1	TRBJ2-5	TGCAGTGCTAGAGCCACATGGGAAGAGACCCAGTACTTC	CSARATWEETQYF
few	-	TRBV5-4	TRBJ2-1	TGTGCCAGCAGCTTGCGGCAGGGAGAGCAGTTCTTC	CASSLRQGEQFF
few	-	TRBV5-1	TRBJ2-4	TGCGCCAGCAGCTTGGTAGGACAGGGAGGGGACAGTCAGTACTTC	CASSLVGQGGDSQYF
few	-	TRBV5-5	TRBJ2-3	TGTGCCAGCAGCTTGCAAACGGGAGATACGCAGTATTTT	CASSLQTGDTQYF
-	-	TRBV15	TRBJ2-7	TGTGCCACCAGCAGTGAGGGTCTCGCCTACGAGCAGTACTTC	CATSSEGLAYEQYF
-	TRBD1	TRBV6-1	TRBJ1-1	TGTGCCAGCAGTGGGCCTCAGGGGGCAGGAACTGAAGCTTTCTTT	CASSGPQGAGTEAFF
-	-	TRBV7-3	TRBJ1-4	TGTGCCAGCAGCCTGTATCCTCCCCCGAATGAAAAACTGTTTTTT	CASSLYPPPNEKLFF
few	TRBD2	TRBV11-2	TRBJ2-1	TGTGCCAGCAGCTTAGGCGGGACTACTAGCGGGGGTTACGAAGAGCAGTTCTTC	CASSLGGTTSGGYEEQFF
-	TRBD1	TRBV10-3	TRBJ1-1	TGTGCCATCAGGAAAGGGGGCTCTAGCACTGAAGCTTTCTTT	CAIRKGGSSTEAFF
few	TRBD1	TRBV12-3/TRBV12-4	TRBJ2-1	TGTGCCAGCAGCCAGACAGGGGGCCGCTACAATGAGCAGTTCTTC	CASSQTGGRYNEQFF
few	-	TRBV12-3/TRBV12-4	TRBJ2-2	TGTGCCAGCAGCCGCGACCCGTTGAACACCGGGGAGCTGTTTTTT	CASSRDPLNTGELFF